Listed here are 32 T cell receptor beta chains from one sample, sequenced in a study of T cells in Graves' hyperthyroidism and ophthalmopathy. There were TCR beta CDR3 regions amplified from RNA transcripts. When the TCR CDR3 underwent first-round RT-PCR, the HTBI primer set was used. TCRdb reanalysed the multiplex PCR reads using MiXCR and keeps one entry per CDR3 protein. The sample contains fewer than 200,000 distinct CDR3 sequences, roughly 10% of which appear only once. The specimen was blood. All receptors derive from a woman aged 18-30 years with Graves' hyperthyroidism that later progressed to Graves' ophthalmopathy.

The table lists this clonotype with a few counts. V usage is TRBV20-1 and J usage is TRBJ1-6, with a tentative D call TRBD1 (6 bases). The V and J ends lost 0 bases and 7 bases respectively, with 13 bases between them. CDR1 DFQATT and CDR2 SNEGSKA come from the germline V gene (reference sequence). The CDR3 extends over 15 amino acids. The CDR3 DNA follows: TGCAGTGCTAGAGATCCATCTGACAGGAATTCACCCCTCCACTTT. Protein product: CSARDPSDRNSPLHF.

The V gene is TRBV6-5, the J gene TRBJ2-1, with TRBD2 matching over 9 bases. This CDR3 spans 15 amino acids. The junction had 4 bases not matched to a gene; V was cut back by 2 bases and J by 5 bases. From germline, CDR1 is MNHEY and CDR2 SVGAGI. The CDR3 here is CASSYERGVDNEQFF. The CDR3 region has the DNA TGTGCCAGCAGTTACGAGCGGGGGGTTGACAATGAGCAGTTCTTC.

This clonotype was seen many times. The chain is built from TRBV3-1 and TRBJ2-7, with 7 bases lining up with TRBD2. CDR3 length: 15 amino acids. Trimming took 5 bases from V and 3 from J; bases not matched to a gene: 10. Germline V gene data show CDR1 as LGHDT and CDR2 as YNNKEL (reference sequence). CDR3 loop: CASSKTSSPFYEQYF. The DNA for the CDR3 is TGTGCCAGCAGCAAGACTAGCAGCCCTTTCTACGAGCAGTACTTC.

This sequence joins TRBV5-4 and TRBJ2-4; the D gene could be TRBD1 or TRBD2 (5 bases each). The germline CDR1 and CDR2 sequences are SGHNT and YYREEE (reference sequence). This CDR3 has 14 amino acids. V was pared by 1 base and J by 6 bases, with 11 bases between. The CDR3 here is CASSLRTGGNIQYF. The CDR3 nucleotides are TGTGCCAGCAGCTTGCGAACAGGAGGAAACATTCAGTACTTC.

This clonotype was found many times. The V call is TRBV6-1, the J call TRBJ2-2, with 11 positions matching TRBD1. The V and J ends lost 6 bases and 7 bases, in that order; junction bases with no gene match: 10. This CDR3 comprises 16 residues. The V gene's germline CDR1 is MNHNS and CDR2 SASEGT. In DNA, the CDR3 is TGTGCCAGCAGCTATTGGGACAGGGGGTACCTCGGGGAGCTGTTTTTT. Its translation is CASSYWDRGYLGELFF.

This clonotype was recorded at least ten times. The V and J genes are TRBV5-1 and TRBJ2-4; 9 nucleotides align to TRBD1. J was trimmed by 8 bases and V by 4 bases; bases with no gene match: 7. CDR1 and CDR2 (germline): SGHRS, YFSETQ. CDR3 length: 14 amino acids. Written as DNA, the CDR3 is TGCGCCAGCAGCGTGGGACAGGGTGGGGACATTCAGTACTTC. As protein: CASSVGQGGDIQYF.

This chain connects TRBV28 to TRBJ1-2; D is unresolved. V was pared by 4 bases and J by 8 bases, with 17 bases between. Germline loops: CDR1 MDHEN, CDR2 SYDVKM. The CDR3 has 14 amino acids. CDR3 nucleotides: TGTGCCAGCAGTTCCCCGTTATTTGGCAGGGGCTACACCTTC. The encoded protein is CASSSPLFGRGYTF.

This clonotype was seen only a few times. This sequence joins TRBV6-1 and TRBJ1-1; maybe TRBD1 (5 bases). CDR3 length equals 14 residues. V was shortened by 8 bases and J by 4 bases, with 17 bases between the two germline ends. The germline gives CDR1 MNHNS, CDR2 SASEGT. In DNA form, the CDR3 reads TGTGCCAGCGGTCAGTGGGGGAGTGTCACTGAAGCTTTCTTT. Translated, it gives CASGQWGSVTEAFF.

In this sample, this clonotype turned up many times. V is TRBV20-1 and J is TRBJ1-4; D is uncertain. Looked up from germline, CDR1 is DFQATT and CDR2 is SNEGSKA (reference sequence). There are 15 residues in the CDR3. Trimming removed 0 bases at V and 6 bases at J, with 14 bases between. The CDR3 sequence is CSARDHYVNDEKLFF. The CDR3 DNA follows: TGCAGTGCTAGAGATCATTATGTGAACGATGAAAAACTGTTTTTT.

V and J are TRBV10-3 and TRBJ2-3; TRBD2 might be the D (5 bases). CDR3 length equals 13 residues. V lost 9 bases, J lost 1 base, and 11 bases lay in between. Per germline, CDR1 ENHRY and CDR2 SYGVKD. This CDR3 reads CAIKDSGTDTQYF. The CDR3 region has the DNA TGTGCCATTAAGGACTCTGGCACAGATACGCAGTATTTT.

CDR3 nucleotides: TGCGCCAGCAGCCGGAAACAGGGGGCGGGCACTGAAGCTTTCTTT. Residues: CASSRKQGAGTEAFF. The chain has TRBV4-1 and TRBJ1-1; 9 nucleotides align to TRBD1. The CDR3 length is 15 residues. V trimming: 4 bases; J trimming: 4 bases; junction bases outside the gene matches: 7. Germline loops: CDR1 MGHRA, CDR2 YSYEKL.

This clonotype was seen at least ten times. CDR3 residues: CASSSLGVPSGYTF. DNA of the CDR3: TGTGCCAGCAGCTCGTTGGGGGTTCCTAGTGGCTACACCTTC. This chain links TRBV7-9 with TRBJ1-2, with a weak D call TRBD1 (5 bases). Trimming removed 4 bases from V and 7 bases from J, with 16 bases in between. Germline V lookup: CDR1 SEHNR, CDR2 FQNEAQ (reference sequence). The CDR3 covers 14 residues.

This clonotype was picked up many times. This sequence joins TRBV3-1 and TRBJ1-6, with 11 positions matching TRBD1. From germline, CDR1 is LGHDT and CDR2 YNNKEL (reference sequence). V shed 0 bases, J shed 13 bases, and the junction held 11 bases outside the gene matches. The CDR3 is 17 amino acids. The CDR3 loop reads CASSQDQGQGGNGPLHF. The CDR3 DNA sequence: TGTGCCAGCAGCCAAGATCAGGGACAGGGGGGAAATGGGCCCCTCCACTTT. Full variable domain (remainder filled in from reference TRBV3-1 and TRBJ1-6): DTAVSQTPKYLVTQMGNDKSIKCEQNLGHDTMYWYKQDSKKFLKIMFSYNNKELIINETVPNRFSPKSPDKAHLNLHINSLELGDSAVYFCASSQDQGQGGNGPLHFGNGTRLTVT.

This clonotype was detected ten times or more. This rearrangement joins TRBV6-6 to TRBJ2-2; D gene unclear. V was clipped by 0 bases and J by 2 bases, with 13 bases between them. The germline V gene encodes CDR1 MNHNY and CDR2 SVGAGI (reference sequence). The CDR3 is made up of 17 amino acids. The CDR3 nucleotides are TGTGCCAGCAGTTACTCGTTGCCGACCCAAAACACCGGGGAGCTGTTTTTT. This gives the protein CASSYSLPTQNTGELFF.

In this sample, this clonotype turned up a few times. V and J are TRBV19 and TRBJ2-1, with TRBD2 matching 7 bases. Germline-derived CDR1 and CDR2 are LNHDA and SQIVND (reference sequence). This CDR3 has 13 residues. With V trimmed by 7 bases and J by 6 bases, 6 bases remained unmatched. CDR3 in DNA: TGTGCCAGTAAAGTGCGGGAGAGCAATGAGCAGTTCTTC. Translated, it gives CASKVRESNEQFF.

This clonotype has at least ten counts. CDR3 coding DNA: TGCAGTGTTCGGGGGGCGCGGATTGAAGCTTTCTTT. It codes for CSVRGARIEAFF. The chain has TRBV20-1 and TRBJ1-1; D may be TRBD1 (6 bases). Trimming took off 7 bases at V and 7 bases at J, with 16 bases between the two ends. This CDR3 comprises 12 residues. Per the germline V gene, CDR1 is DFQATT and CDR2 is SNEGSKA (reference sequence).

A note on this clonotype: This could be a read error, since a much larger clone is one nucleotide away. This chain joins TRBV20-1 and TRBJ2-7, with 9 positions matching TRBD2. Germline assignment: CDR1 DFQATT and CDR2 SNEGSKA (reference sequence). This CDR3 has 13 amino acids. CDR3 sequence: CSAPSGETYERYF. CDR3 bases: TGCAGTGCTCCTAGCGGGGAAACCTACGAGCGGTACTTC.

This clonotype was recorded at least ten times. V is TRBV7-6 and J is TRBJ1-4, with 8 bases that match TRBD1. Germline loops: CDR1 SGHVS, CDR2 FNYEAQ. The CDR3 is 15 residues long. V lost 3 bases, J lost 5 bases, and 5 bases stayed unmatched. Here the CDR3 reads CASSFDRGANEKLFF. CDR3 sequence (DNA): TGTGCCAGCAGCTTCGACAGGGGCGCGAATGAAAAACTGTTTTTT. The variable domain in full, completed from reference TRBV7-6 and TRBJ1-4, reads GAGVSQSPRYKVTKRGQDVALRCDPISGHVSLYWYRQALGQGPEFLTYFNYEAQQDKSGLPNDRFSAERPEGSISTLTIQRTEQRDSAMYRCASSFDRGANEKLFFGSGTQLSVL.

This clonotype was seen ten or more times. This rearrangement joins TRBV6-1 to TRBJ1-6; D is unresolved. The CDR3 is made up of 16 amino acids. Trimming pared 2 bases from V and 2 bases from J, leaving 10 bases between. CDR1 and CDR2 from the germline V gene are MNHNS and SASEGT. The CDR3 coding sequence is TGTGCCAGCAGTGAATATGGGGTGGCCTATAATTCACCCCTCCACTTT. Translating it yields CASSEYGVAYNSPLHF.

There are a few counts of this clonotype. The V and J genes are TRBV18 and TRBJ2-1; the D gene is possibly TRBD2 (5 bases). CDR3 length: 15 residues. V dropped 6 bases and J dropped 1 base, with 13 bases sitting between them. Germline values: CDR1 KGHSH, CDR2 LQKENI. CDR3 amino acids: CASSKVSGSYNEQFF. CDR3 nucleotide sequence: TGTGCCAGCTCGAAAGTTTCGGGGTCCTACAATGAGCAGTTCTTC.

The CDR3 DNA reads as TGTGCCAGCAGCTTCGGCGGGGGGGGCGGTAACTATGGCTACACCTTC. Protein product: CASSFGGGGGNYGYTF. The chain joins TRBV11-2 to TRBJ1-2; tentative D call: TRBD1 (6 bases). CDR1 is SGHAT and CDR2 is FQNNGV in the germline V gene. The V and J ends lost 3 bases and 1 base respectively, with 15 bases between them. The CDR3 consists of 16 residues.

This chain links TRBV25-1 with TRBJ2-1, with 8 positions matching TRBD2. The germline V gene has CDR1 MGHDK and CDR2 SYGVNS. This CDR3 is built from 13 residues. With V trimmed by 8 bases and J by 2 bases, 2 bases remained unmatched. As DNA, the CDR3 is TGTGCCAGCGAACTAGCGGCCTACAATGAGCAGTTCTTC. The encoded protein is CASELAAYNEQFF.

V and J are TRBV19 and TRBJ1-6; the match to TRBD1 covers 8 bases. The CDR3 runs to 14 residues. Germline V gene lookup returns CDR1 LNHDA and CDR2 SQIVND (reference sequence). V was pared by 9 bases and J by 7 bases, with 8 bases of the junction left unmatched. CDR3 amino acids: CASSGQGVNSPLHF. In DNA form, the CDR3 reads TGTGCCAGCAGCGGACAGGGAGTAAATTCACCCCTCCACTTT.

The chain couples TRBV4-2 to TRBJ2-5, with TRBD1 identical over 10 bases. The CDR3 spans 15 residues. The junction had 6 bases not matched to a gene; V was cut back by 3 bases and J by 5 bases. Germline-derived CDR1 and CDR2 are LGHNA and YNFKEQ. CDR3 sequence (DNA): TGTGCCAGCAGCCAGGTCTCGGGACAGGGGGAGACCCAGTACTTC. Its protein product is CASSQVSGQGETQYF.

This clonotype was detected many times. The chain carries TRBV5-5 and TRBJ2-7, with 9 bases fitting TRBD1. CDR1 SGHKS and CDR2 YYEKEE come from the germline V gene (reference sequence). There are 15 residues in the CDR3. The trim removed 2 bases at V and 2 bases at J, leaving 5 bases unmatched. The CDR3 coding sequence is TGTGCCAGCAGCTTCCGGGACAGGGAAACCTACGAGCAGTACTTC. Its protein product is CASSFRDRETYEQYF.

This clonotype has just a few counts. The chain is built from TRBV20-1 and TRBJ2-1, with a possible D match to TRBD1 (6 bases). Trimming left V 5 bases short and J 5 bases short, with 19 bases between. The CDR3 consists of 15 residues. Germline V gene lookup returns CDR1 DFQATT and CDR2 SNEGSKA (reference sequence). The chain's CDR3 is CSARPYRVDNNEQFF. The CDR3 region has the DNA TGCAGTGCTCGACCCTACAGGGTGGATAACAATGAGCAGTTCTTC.

This clonotype was counted at least ten times. The chain recombines TRBV2 with TRBJ2-1, with 7 positions matching TRBD1. With 6 bases clipped from V and 9 bases from J, the junction kept 8 bases outside the gene matches. CDR3 size: 13 residues. CDR1 and CDR2 from the germline V gene are SNHLY and FYNNEI. The CDR3 loop reads CASREQGLGEQFF. CDR3 coding DNA: TGTGCCAGCAGGGAACAGGGGTTGGGTGAGCAGTTCTTC.

The chain recombines TRBV20-1 with TRBJ1-1; possibly TRBD1 for D (5 bases). V was clipped by 6 bases and J by 4 bases, with 15 bases between them. The length of the CDR3 is 13 residues. Germline V gene sequence: CDR1 DFQATT, CDR2 SNEGSKA (reference sequence). CDR3 nucleotide sequence: TGCAGTGCAAGCGGGGGGGACGGCACTGAAGCTTTCTTT. This gives the protein CSASGGDGTEAFF.

There are many counts of this clonotype. The chain combines TRBV20-1 with TRBJ2-5, with unresolved D. The CDR3 is made up of 15 amino acids. V was shortened by 3 bases and J by 4 bases, with 18 bases between the two germline ends. Germline V CDR1 and CDR2: DFQATT, SNEGSKA (reference sequence). The CDR3 spells CSARDLVTASETQYF. CDR3 nucleotide sequence: TGCAGTGCTAGGGATCTGGTGACGGCCTCAGAGACCCAGTACTTC.

The sample holds many counts of this clonotype. The V gene is TRBV6-1, the J gene TRBJ2-7; 8 bases line up with TRBD1. The V segment lost 6 bases and the J segment 9 bases; nucleotides outside the gene matches: 10. Per germline, CDR1 MNHNS and CDR2 SASEGT. There are 13 residues in the CDR3. CDR3 sequence reads: CASSQGAHPMQYF. CDR3 DNA: TGTGCCAGCAGCCAGGGGGCCCATCCCATGCAGTACTTC.

This clonotype has a handful of counts. The chain is built from TRBV11-1 and TRBJ2-2, with 10 bases matching TRBD1. V lost 1 base to trimming and J lost 6 bases; unmatched junction nucleotides: 2. Germline assignment: CDR1 SGHAT and CDR2 FQDESV (reference sequence). The length of the CDR3 is 15 residues. The CDR3 loop is CASSLGGTGAGELFF. As DNA, the CDR3 is TGTGCCAGCAGCTTAGGTGGGACAGGGGCCGGGGAGCTGTTTTTT. The full variable domain, completed using reference TRBV11-1 and TRBJ2-2, is EAEVAQSPRYKITEKSQAVAFWCDPISGHATLYWYRQILGQGPELLVQFQDESVVDDSQLPKDRFSAERLKGVDSTLKIQPAELGDSAMYLCASSLGGTGAGELFFGEGSRLTVL.

This clonotype was observed a few times. The J gene is TRBJ1-4, the V gene TRBV19; 9 nucleotides line up with TRBD1. CDR1 is LNHDA, CDR2 SQIVND, per germline (reference sequence). V lost 5 bases to trimming and J lost 8 bases; unmatched junction nucleotides: 9. The CDR3 has 15 residues. The CDR3 DNA reads TGTGCCAGTAGTGAGGGACAGGGACGGTGGGAAAAACTGTTTTTT. This sequence encodes CASSEGQGRWEKLFF.